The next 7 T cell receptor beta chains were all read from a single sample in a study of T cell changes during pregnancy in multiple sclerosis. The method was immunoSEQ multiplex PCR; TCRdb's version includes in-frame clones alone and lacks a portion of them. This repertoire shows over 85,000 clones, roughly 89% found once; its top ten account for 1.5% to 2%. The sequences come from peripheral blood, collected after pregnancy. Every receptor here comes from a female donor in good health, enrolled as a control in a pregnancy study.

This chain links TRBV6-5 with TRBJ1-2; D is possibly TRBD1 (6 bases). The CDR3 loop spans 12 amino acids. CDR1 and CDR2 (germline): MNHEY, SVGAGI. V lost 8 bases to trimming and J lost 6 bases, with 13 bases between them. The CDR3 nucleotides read TGTGCCAGCCACAGGGAAGGTGATGGCTACACCTTC. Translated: CASHREGDGYTF.

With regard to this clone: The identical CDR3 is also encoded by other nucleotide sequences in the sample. The CDR3 coding sequence is TGTGCCAGCAGCCCGGGAGGGGCGGGGGGAGATACGCAGTATTTT. Its translation: CASSPGGAGGDTQYF. The chain employs TRBV7-2 and TRBJ2-3; TRBD2 matches 8 bases. Germline-derived CDR1 and CDR2 are SGHTA and FQGNSA. The trim removed 5 bases at V and 5 bases at J, leaving 9 bases unmatched. This CDR3 has 15 residues. Complete variable domain (other parts from reference TRBV7-2 and TRBJ2-3): GAGVSQSPSNKVTEKGKDVELRCDPISGHTALYWYRQSLGQGLEFLIYFQGNSAPDKSGLPSDRFSAERTGGSVSTLTIQRTQQEDSAVYLCASSPGGAGGDTQYFGPGTRLTVL.

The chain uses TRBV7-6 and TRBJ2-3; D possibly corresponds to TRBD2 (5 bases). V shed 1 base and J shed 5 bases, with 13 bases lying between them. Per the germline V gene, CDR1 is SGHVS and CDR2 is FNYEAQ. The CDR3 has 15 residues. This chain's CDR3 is CASSLGSSMGDTQYF. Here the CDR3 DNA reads TGTGCCAGCAGCTTAGGGTCTAGCATGGGAGATACGCAGTATTTT. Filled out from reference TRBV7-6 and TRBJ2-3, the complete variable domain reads GAGVSQSPRYKVTKRGQDVALRCDPISGHVSLYWYRQALGQGPEFLTYFNYEAQQDKSGLPNDRFSAERPEGSISTLTIQRTEQRDSAMYRCASSLGSSMGDTQYFGPGTRLTVL.

The CDR3 DNA is TGTGCCAGCAGCCCACAGGACAGATATGGCTACACCTTC. Translation gives CASSPQDRYGYTF. V is TRBV14 and J is TRBJ1-2, with D possibly being TRBD1 (6 bases). Germline values: CDR1 SGHDN, CDR2 FVKESK. V was shortened by 4 bases and J by 5 bases, with 11 bases between the two germline ends. There are 13 residues in the CDR3.

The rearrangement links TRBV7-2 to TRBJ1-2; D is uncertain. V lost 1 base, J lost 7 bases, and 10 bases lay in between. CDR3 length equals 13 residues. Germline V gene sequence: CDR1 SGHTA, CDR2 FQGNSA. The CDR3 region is CASSLDRVGGYTF. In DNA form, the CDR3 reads TGTGCCAGCAGCTTAGATCGGGTGGGTGGCTACACCTTC.

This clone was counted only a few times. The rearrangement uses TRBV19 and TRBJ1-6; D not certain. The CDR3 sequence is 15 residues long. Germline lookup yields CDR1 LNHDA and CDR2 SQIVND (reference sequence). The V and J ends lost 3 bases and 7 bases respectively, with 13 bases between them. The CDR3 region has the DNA TGTGCCAGTAGTATTCTAGGGAGCCGGAATTCACCCCTCCACTTT. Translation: CASSILGSRNSPLHF.

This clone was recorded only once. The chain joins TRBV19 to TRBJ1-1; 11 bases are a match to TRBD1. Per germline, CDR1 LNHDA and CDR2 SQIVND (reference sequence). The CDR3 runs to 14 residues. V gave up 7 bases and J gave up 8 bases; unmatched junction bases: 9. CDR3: CASKPGQGALEAFF. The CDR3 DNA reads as TGTGCCAGTAAACCTGGACAGGGGGCTTTGGAAGCTTTCTTT.